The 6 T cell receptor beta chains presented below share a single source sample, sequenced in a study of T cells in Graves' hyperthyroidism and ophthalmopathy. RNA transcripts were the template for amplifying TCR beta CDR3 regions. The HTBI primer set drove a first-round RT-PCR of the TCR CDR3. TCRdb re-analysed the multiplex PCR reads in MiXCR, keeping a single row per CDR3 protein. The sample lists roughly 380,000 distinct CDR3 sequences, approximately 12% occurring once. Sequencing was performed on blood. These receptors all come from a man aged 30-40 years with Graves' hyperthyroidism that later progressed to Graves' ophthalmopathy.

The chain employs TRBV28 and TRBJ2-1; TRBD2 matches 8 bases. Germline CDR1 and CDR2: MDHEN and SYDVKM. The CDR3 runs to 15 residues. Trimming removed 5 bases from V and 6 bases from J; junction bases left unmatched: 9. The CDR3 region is CASSPPGLGINEQFF. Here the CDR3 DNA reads TGTGCCAGCAGTCCTCCGGGACTAGGAATCAATGAGCAGTTCTTC.

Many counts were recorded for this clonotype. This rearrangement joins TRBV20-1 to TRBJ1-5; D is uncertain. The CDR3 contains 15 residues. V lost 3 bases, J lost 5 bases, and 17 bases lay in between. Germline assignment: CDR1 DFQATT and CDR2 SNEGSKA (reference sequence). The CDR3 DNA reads TGCAGTGCTAGTATCCTCGTACCGAGCGATCAGCCCCAGCATTTT. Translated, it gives CSASILVPSDQPQHF.

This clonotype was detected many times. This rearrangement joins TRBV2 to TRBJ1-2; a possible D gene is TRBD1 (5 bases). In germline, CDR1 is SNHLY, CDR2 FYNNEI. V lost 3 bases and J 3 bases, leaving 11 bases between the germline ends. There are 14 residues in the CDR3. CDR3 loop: CASSDLGVDYGYTF. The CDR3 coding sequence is TGTGCCAGCAGTGACCTAGGGGTCGACTATGGCTACACCTTC. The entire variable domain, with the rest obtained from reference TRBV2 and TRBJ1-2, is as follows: EPEVTQTPSHQVTQMGQEVILRCVPISNHLYFYWYRQILGQKVEFLVSFYNNEISEKSEIFDDQFSVERPDGSNFTLKIRSTKLEDSAMYFCASSDLGVDYGYTFGSGTRLTVV.

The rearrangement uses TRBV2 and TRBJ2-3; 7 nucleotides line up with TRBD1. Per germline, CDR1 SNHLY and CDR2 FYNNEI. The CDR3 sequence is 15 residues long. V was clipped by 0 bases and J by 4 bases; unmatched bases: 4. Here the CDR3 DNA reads TGTGCCAGCAGTGAAGCGCGGCAGGGGGCAGATACGCAGTATTTT. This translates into CASSEARQGADTQYF.

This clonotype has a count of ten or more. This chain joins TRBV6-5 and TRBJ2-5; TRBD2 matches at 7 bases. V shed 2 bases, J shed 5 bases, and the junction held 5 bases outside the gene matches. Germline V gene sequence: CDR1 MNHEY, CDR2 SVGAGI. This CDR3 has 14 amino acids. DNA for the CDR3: TGTGCCAGCAGTTACACGGGGGGTGGCGAGACCCAGTACTTC. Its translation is CASSYTGGGETQYF.

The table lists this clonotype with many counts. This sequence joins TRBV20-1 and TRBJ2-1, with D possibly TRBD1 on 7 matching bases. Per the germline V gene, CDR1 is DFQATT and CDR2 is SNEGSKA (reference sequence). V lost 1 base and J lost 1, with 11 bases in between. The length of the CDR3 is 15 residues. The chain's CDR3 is CSARAPGGSYNEQFF. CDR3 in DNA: TGCAGTGCTAGAGCCCCAGGGGGGTCCTACAATGAGCAGTTCTTC.